A selection of T cell receptor beta chains follows, all from one sample in a study of T cell changes during pregnancy in multiple sclerosis. Produced via immunoSEQ multiplex PCR; TCRdb's table is partial and in-frame only. The table lists about 59,000 clones, around 90% of them singletons, with over 0.7% in the top ten. The sample in question was peripheral blood, obtained before pregnancy. The receptors were sampled from a female donor with multiple sclerosis, enrolled in a pregnancy study. Both conserved end residues are part of each CDR3. The D gene is left open where the match is weak. Clone size is shown for a subset of rows, as once, few, many or a class of expanded clone.

v_call	clone_size	d_call	j_call	cdr3_aa	cdr3_nt
TRBV12-5	.	.	TRBJ2-5	CASGLGMTPAQETQYF	TGTGCTAGTGGTTTGGGGATGACACCGGCTCAAGAGACCCAGTACTTC
TRBV5-1	.	TRBD2	TRBJ2-7	CASSASGGAYEQYF	TGCGCCAGCAGCGCTAGCGGGGGGGCCTACGAGCAGTACTTC
TRBV4-2	.	TRBD1	TRBJ1-2	CASSHRDRSLYGYTF	TGTGCCAGCAGCCATCGGGACAGGTCACTCTATGGCTACACCTTC
TRBV7-3	.	.	TRBJ1-1	CASSLSPLTPEAFF	TGTGCCAGCAGCTTAAGCCCCCTGACTCCTGAAGCTTTCTTT
TRBV7-6	.	.	TRBJ2-2	CASSLIANTGELFF	TGTGCCAGCAGCCTAATCGCGAACACCGGGGAGCTGTTTTTT
TRBV6-1	.	.	TRBJ2-7	CASRLGGPLYEQYF	TGTGCCAGCAGGCTCGGGGGACCCTTATACGAGCAGTACTTC
TRBV6-5	.	.	TRBJ1-2	CASSRQVLAIGYTF	TGTGCCAGCAGTCGCCAGGTACTAGCGATCGGCTACACCTTC
TRBV9	.	.	TRBJ1-1	CASSVALNTEAFF	TGTGCCAGCAGCGTAGCCTTGAACACTGAAGCTTTCTTT
TRBV18	.	.	TRBJ2-3	CASSPQGASTDTQYF	TGTGCCAGCTCTCCTCAAGGGGCGAGCACAGATACGCAGTATTTT
TRBV6-6	.	.	TRBJ2-7	CASRESSYEQYF	TGTGCCAGCAGAGAGTCCTCCTACGAGCAGTACTTC
TRBV11-1	.	TRBD1	TRBJ1-3	CASSSRTGKTGNTIYF	TGTGCCAGCAGCTCCAGGACAGGGAAGACTGGAAACACCATATATTTT
TRBV7-2	.	TRBD1	TRBJ2-7	CASSLGGTGVYEQYF	TGTGCCAGCAGCTTAGGCGGGACAGGGGTGTACGAGCAGTACTTC
TRBV5-4	.	TRBD2	TRBJ2-3	CASSSGLAGADTQYF	TGTGCCAGCAGCTCGGGACTAGCGGGGGCGGATACGCAGTATTTT
TRBV29-1	.	.	TRBJ2-7	CSVAPWRLNSYEQYF	TGCAGCGTTGCACCGTGGAGGCTTAACTCCTACGAGCAGTACTTC
TRBV28	once	.	TRBJ1-1	CASSLYLNTEAFF	TGTGCCAGCAGTTTATACTTGAACACTGAAGCTTTCTTT
TRBV9	once	.	TRBJ1-2	CASSPGGPVNYGYTF	TGTGCCAGCAGCCCGGGGGGCCCCGTTAACTATGGCTACACCTTC
TRBV5-4	.	TRBD1	TRBJ1-2	CASSSGQGRVTNYGYTF	TGTGCCAGCAGCTCGGGACAGGGGAGGGTCACTAACTATGGCTACACCTTC
TRBV7-9	.	TRBD1	TRBJ1-2	CASVDRGFYGYTF	TGTGCCAGCGTGGACAGGGGATTCTATGGCTACACCTTC
TRBV5-1	.	.	TRBJ1-5	CASSFGPGGINQPQHF	TGCGCCAGCAGCTTCGGCCCCGGCGGGATCAATCAGCCCCAGCATTTT
TRBV7-2	.	.	TRBJ2-2	CASSPPGHTTGELFF	TGTGCCAGCAGCCCTCCGGGACACACCACCGGGGAGCTGTTTTTT
TRBV7-6	once	TRBD1	TRBJ1-3	CASSFGQAGNTIYF	TGTGCCAGCAGCTTCGGACAGGCGGGGAACACCATATATTTT
TRBV7-8	.	TRBD1	TRBJ1-2	CASSSPGTGFIYGYTF	TGTGCCAGCAGCTCTCCCGGGACAGGGTTTATATATGGCTACACCTTC
TRBV6-1	.	TRBD2	TRBJ2-4	CASSWTSGGDIQYF	TGTGCCAGCAGTTGGACTAGCGGGGGTGACATTCAGTACTTC
TRBV4-2	.	.	TRBJ1-1	CASSQGNRALGTEAFF	TGTGCCAGCAGCCAAGGAAACAGGGCCCTCGGGACTGAAGCTTTCTTT
TRBV30	.	.	TRBJ2-5	CACIYRDKETQYF	TGTGCCTGTATCTACCGGGACAAAGAGACCCAGTACTTC
TRBV9	.	.	TRBJ2-7	CASSGGRGGEQYF	TGTGCCAGCAGCGGAGGGCGTGGGGGGGAGCAGTACTTC
TRBV7-2	.	TRBD2	TRBJ2-1	CASSLLAGVYNEQFF	TGTGCCAGCAGCTTACTAGCGGGGGTCTACAATGAGCAGTTCTTC
TRBV11-2	.	.	TRBJ2-1	CASRTWGGIYNEQFF	TGTGCCAGCAGGACCTGGGGCGGGATATACAATGAGCAGTTCTTC
TRBV7-2	.	TRBD2	TRBJ2-1	CASSLGLADTSGDYNEQFF	TGTGCCAGCAGCTTAGGACTAGCGGACACCTCGGGGGATTACAATGAGCAGTTCTTC
TRBV19	.	.	TRBJ1-5	CASKIRKGLKYSNQPQHF	TGTGCCAGTAAAATCAGGAAGGGGCTGAAGTATAGCAATCAGCCCCAGCATTTT
TRBV19	.	TRBD1	TRBJ1-1	CASSSRTGANTEAFF	TGTGCCAGTAGTTCAAGGACAGGGGCCAACACTGAAGCTTTCTTT
TRBV21-1	.	.	TRBJ2-4	CASSKAYRVKNIQYF	TGTGCCAGCAGCAAAGCGTACAGAGTTAAAAACATTCAGTACTTC
TRBV5-4	.	.	TRBJ1-1	CASSLSGSNTEAFF	TGTGCCAGCAGCTTGAGCGGCTCGAACACTGAAGCTTTCTTT
TRBV5-4	few	.	TRBJ2-3	CASSSPPLADTQYF	TGTGCCAGCAGCTCGCCGCCCTTAGCAGATACGCAGTATTTT
TRBV7-2	.	TRBD1	TRBJ1-2	CASSPGQDYGYTF	TGTGCCAGCAGCCCCGGACAGGACTATGGCTACACCTTC
TRBV7-6	.	.	TRBJ1-3	CASSFGGSGNTIYF	TGTGCCAGCAGCTTCGGGGGCTCTGGAAACACCATATATTTT
TRBV5-6	.	.	TRBJ1-3	CASSSPGYRGNTIYF	TGTGCCAGCAGCTCTCCGGGGTATCGTGGGAACACCATATATTTT